The entry below gives a single TCR beta chain sequence along with its context. Repertoires were generated with immunoSEQ multiplex PCR, while TCRdb's copy carries only in-frame clones and drops some. The sample consists of about 190,000 clones, less than 80% of them appearing once. This record comes from a study of blood T cell repertoires in COVID-19. On the study more broadly: The analysed material was cDNA or gDNA that came from T cells, B-cell-depleted T cells, or PBMCs.

CDR1 SGHAT and CDR2 FQNNGV come from the germline V gene. CDR3 length equals 15 residues. V trimming: 6 bases; J trimming: 3 bases; junction bases outside the gene matches: 10. Sequencing used peripheral blood. This sequence originates from a woman aged 50 to 60 with acute or convalescent COVID-19. The chain links TRBV11-2 to TRBJ1-2; 7 bases are shared with TRBD1. The CDR3 here is CASSLSDRAHYGYTF. In nucleotides, the CDR3 is TGTGCCAGCAGTCTTAGTGACAGGGCCCACTATGGCTACACCTTC.